This section outlines one T cell receptor (beta chain) sequence together with its context. Its antigen is unidentified. Clones were read by immunoSEQ multiplex PCR, and TCRdb kept only the in-frame ones, dropping some. The sample consists of fewer than 120,000 clones, 87% of them appearing once. The data were taken from a study of T cell responses to AZD1222 COVID-19 vaccine. General study points: Within unmutated variant regions lay the reported targets of nearly half of spike-specific TCRs. Sampling that yielded the repertoires occurred only after the peak T cell response.

The germline V gene encodes CDR1 MDHEN and CDR2 SYDVKM. The CDR3 totals 16 residues. V shed 5 bases and J shed 1 base, with 18 bases lying between them. Here the sequenced sample was peripheral blood, taken on day 0 of AZD1222 vaccination. The origin of this receptor is an adult in good health. This chain links TRBV28 with TRBJ2-7, with D possibly being TRBD2 (6 bases). The CDR3 nucleotides are TGTGCCAGCAGTCCGCTCCCGGGACTGGGATCCTACGAGCAGTACTTC. Translated, it gives CASSPLPGLGSYEQYF.